The sequence of this T cell receptor beta chain was determined in a study of blood T cell repertoires in COVID-19. Whole-study context: The origin of the acute and convalescent COVID-19 samples was the United States, Italy and Spain. PBMCs, B-cell-depleted T cells, or T cells provided the cDNA or gDNA that made up the material.

Assay: immunoSEQ multiplex PCR; the TCRdb copy retains only in-frame clones and omits some. The data contain hundreds of thousands of clones, 86% of them seen just once; the ten biggest clones take up more than 2%. Cohort 3 recovered donors had two negative PCRs, clearance, or symptom resolution. The receptor was derived from a woman aged 45-65 years who had recovered from COVID-19. Specimen: PBMCs or T cells enriched from blood (not recorded which).

The CDR3 spells CASSQAIGTGKTGELFF. CDR3 nucleotide sequence: TGTGCCAGCAGCCAAGCTATTGGGACAGGTAAAACCGGGGAGCTGTTTTTT. This chain links TRBV3-1 (or the pseudogene TRBV3-2) with TRBJ2-2; TRBD1 matches 8 bases. CDR1 LGHDT and CDR2 YNNKEL come from the germline V gene (reference sequence). Trimming cost V 1 base and J 5 bases; bases outside gene matches: 9. The CDR3 extends over 17 amino acids.